This record looks at one TCR beta chain sequence and its context. What antigen it recognizes has not been identified. Base qualities are not recorded, but no much larger clone differs from it by a single base. Blood samples were collected up to 4 times in the first month after transplant and then at least monthly when available. This specimen comes from a study of graft-versus-host responses after intestinal transplantation (dated by TCRdb to the early 2020s). At the level of the whole study: Multivisceral, liver-intestinal, or isolated intestinal transplants were received by the recipients. All recipients received anti-thymocyte globulin induction followed by maintenance tacrolimus and steroids for about three years. Graft-versus-host and host-versus-graft alloreactive T cell clones were tracked in the graft, circulation and bone marrow after intestinal transplantation using bulk TCR-beta CDR3 sequencing. Alloreactive clones were identified by sequencing pre-transplant mixed lymphocyte reaction products and comparing these products with unstimulated pre-transplant donor and recipient T cells. Of the roughly 24 intestinal transplant recipients enrolled in the cohort, one of whom was a retransplant, 3 patients without pretransplant specimens were excluded. A peak of at least 4% donor T cells among recipient peripheral blood mononuclear cells was the definition used for donor T cell macrochimerism. Samples from a few later patients were sequenced in-house on an Illumina MiSeq with MiXCR processing rather than by the commercial service. Overall study outcomes, separate from this receptor: Peak levels of circulating GvH clones were associated with declines in HvG clones early after transplant. Conclusions were limited by the relatively low number and heterogeneity of intestinal transplant patients. High GvH to HvG T cell clonal ratios were observed in the allografts of patients with donor T cell macrochimerism. GvH clones were detected in recipient bone marrow, and some appeared earlier in ileal mucosa or blood, consistent with an intestinal mucosal origin.

V lost 0 bases and J lost 1 base; the stretch between them is 11 bases long. The CDR3 spans 16 residues, from the cysteine through the phenylalanine. Of the read, only the CDR3 DNA is kept; its 48 bases are in frame from base 1. Taken from the germline V gene, the CDR1 and CDR2 loops are SGDLS and YYNGEE. Libraries were built with the immunoSEQ multiplex PCR assay. For most patients, high-throughput TCR-beta CDR3 sequencing of genomic DNA was performed by Adaptive Biotechnologies. Concerning the study's data processing: TCR sequencing data were retrieved from Adaptive's ImmunoSEQ software for 18 patients, whereas three other patients were processed with MiXCR and VDJtools. CDR3 nucleotide sequences shared by donor and recipient were removed because the origin of these sequences could not be assigned. Alloreactive clones required at least 2-fold expansion over unstimulated cells and minimum CFSE-low frequency of 0.002% (template counts) or 0.001% (read counts). Mappable clones were those detected in sequenced pre-transplant spleen, lymph node, or MLR CFSE-low populations of the donor or recipient. Cumulative frequency of alloreactive clones was calculated as a percentage of all sequences weighted by copy number. TCRdb's version of the immuneACCESS table is confined to in-frame rearrangements and falls short of the full clone set. An unresolved V gene accounts for under half of the shortfall where checked; the remainder is of unknown origin. From that table come the V and J calls and clone size; the DNA was used to work out D and trimming. Present in this sample are fewer than 20,000 clones, roughly 94% of which were seen just once. The ten largest clonotypes hold 0.75% to 0.95% of the sample.

The sequences come from PBMCs, collected 23 days after intestinal transplant. This receptor was identified in a human patient who received an intestinal transplant, so some T cells may come from the graft donor. The chain employs TRBV9 and TRBJ1-5, with no confidently assigned D gene. The DNA is as follows: TGTGCCAGCAGCGTAGACGATTTGGGGAGCAATCAGCCCCAGCATTTT. It codes for CASSVDDLGSNQPQHF.